One sample yielded the 2 T cell receptor beta chains listed below, sequenced in a study of cytomegalovirus exposure and HLA in healthy donors. The PCR ran on 60 Vbeta and 13 Jbeta primers. Clones were read by immunoSEQ multiplex PCR, and TCRdb kept only the in-frame ones, dropping some. The sample shows 110,000 to 150,000 clones, about two thirds of them seen only once. Input material: PBMCs. The receptors shown here come from a man aged 60-69 years in good health and CMV-seronegative.

This clone was counted a single time. The chain uses TRBV29-1 and TRBJ1-1; D gene ambiguous. In germline, CDR1 is SQVTM, CDR2 ANQGSEA. There are 14 residues in the CDR3. Trimming pared 3 bases from V and 0 bases from J, leaving 11 bases between. CDR3: CSVEAGPLNTEAFF. The CDR3 DNA reads TGCAGCGTTGAGGCAGGTCCACTGAACACTGAAGCTTTCTTT. The full variable domain, its missing parts supplied by reference TRBV29-1 and TRBJ1-1, is SAVISQKPSRDICQRGTSLTIQCQVDSQVTMMFWYRQQPGQSLTLIATANQGSEATYESGFVIDKFPISRPNLTFSTLTVSNMSPEDSSIYLCSVEAGPLNTEAFFGQGTRLTVV.

The chain links TRBV6-5 to TRBJ1-4; 10 nucleotides match TRBD1. The ends lost 0 bases at V and 10 bases at J; junction bases unmatched: 5. The CDR3 contains 15 residues. The germline V gene has CDR1 MNHEY and CDR2 SVGAGI. The CDR3 DNA reads as TGTGCCAGCAGTTACTCCGGGACAGGGGAGGGAAAACTGTTTTTT. It translates to CASSYSGTGEGKLFF.